This T cell receptor beta chain was sequenced in a study of T-cell memory formation after mild COVID-19. The germline V gene has CDR1 SQVTM and CDR2 ANQGSEA. V lost 1 base and J 1 base, leaving 7 bases between the germline ends. The CDR3 has 13 residues. MiXCR was run by TCRdb on the 5' RACE reads, yielding one entry per CDR3 protein. The sample holds some 160,000 distinct CDR3 sequences, around 30% seen once. Sequenced input: PBMCs or a T cell subset sorted from them (not recorded which). The gene calls are TRBV29-1 and TRBJ1-1; D not certain. This clonotype originated in an adult woman who had mild COVID-19 (a few samples of this study predate the infection). Cell type and time point are not known. The CDR3 DNA reads TGCAGCGTTGAAGGGACGGGGAACACTGAAGCTTTCTTT. Its translation is CSVEGTGNTEAFF.